The 17 T cell receptor beta chains given below trace back to one sample, sequenced in a study of beta chain features in type 1 diabetes. Expressed TCRB transcripts were sequenced because the isolated RNA had all been reverse transcribed beforehand. Assay used: immunoSEQ multiplex PCR; TCRdb lists only in-frame clones, some missing. The sample carries approximately 120,000 clones, approximately 37% recorded once. The source material was stem cell memory CD4+ T cells from blood. Every receptor here comes from a woman aged 18 to 35 in good health.

The rearrangement joins TRBV19 to TRBJ2-7; 12 bases match TRBD2. The germline gives CDR1 LNHDA, CDR2 SQIVND (reference sequence). The CDR3 totals 15 residues. J was trimmed by 1 base and V by 7 bases; bases with no gene match: 5. Here the CDR3 DNA reads TGTGCCAGTAAGAGGACTAGCGGGACGTCCTACGAGCAGTACTTC. As protein: CASKRTSGTSYEQYF.

This sequence joins TRBV15 and TRBJ1-2, with TRBD1 as a possible D gene (5 bases). The CDR3 is 14 amino acids. CDR1 is LNHNV and CDR2 is YYDKDF in the germline V gene (reference sequence). The V and J ends lost 3 bases and 2 bases respectively, with 10 bases between them. The CDR3 bases are TGTGCCACCAGCAGTCGCAGGGTAAACTATGGCTACACCTTC. Protein: CATSSRRVNYGYTF.

The rearrangement links TRBV7-2 to TRBJ2-5; D is uncertain. Germline-derived CDR1 and CDR2 are SGHTA and FQGNSA. Trimming shortened V by 4 bases and J by 4 bases, and 10 bases separated the two germline ends. CDR3 length equals 13 residues. This CDR3 is CASSYPSGETQYF. For the CDR3, the DNA is TGTGCCAGCAGCTACCCTTCGGGAGAGACCCAGTACTTC. Based on the CDR3 plus reference TRBV7-2 and TRBJ2-5, the full variable domain is GAGVSQSPSNKVTEKGKDVELRCDPISGHTALYWYRQSLGQGLEFLIYFQGNSAPDKSGLPSDRFSAERTGGSVSTLTIQRTQQEDSAVYLCASSYPSGETQYFGPGTRLLVL.

The J gene is TRBJ1-2, the V gene TRBV7-2, with D maybe TRBD1 (6 bases). Per the germline V gene, CDR1 is SGHTA and CDR2 is FQGNSA. CDR3 length equals 12 residues. V gave up 5 bases and J gave up 7 bases, with 11 bases separating them. The CDR3, as DNA: TGTGCCAGCAGCAACAGGGCCGGTGGCTACACCTTC. It specifies CASSNRAGGYTF.

This sequence joins TRBV9 and TRBJ2-1; 7 bases are shared with TRBD1. CDR1 and CDR2 from the germline V gene are SGDLS and YYNGEE. With 4 bases clipped from V and 2 bases from J, the junction kept 6 bases outside the gene matches. This CDR3 is built from 15 residues. This CDR3 reads CASSPGTAPYNEQFF. CDR3 DNA: TGTGCCAGCAGCCCCGGGACAGCTCCCTACAATGAGCAGTTCTTC.

The gene calls are TRBV10-3 and TRBJ2-5, with 8 bases aligning to TRBD2. The CDR3 is 17 residues long. V lost 0 bases, J lost 2 bases, and 8 bases stayed unmatched. Germline V gene sequence: CDR1 ENHRY, CDR2 SYGVKD. CDR3 bases: TGTGCCATCAGTGAGTCCATTAACATAGCGGGACAAGAGACCCAGTACTTC. Translating it yields CAISESINIAGQETQYF.

V is TRBV15 and J is TRBJ1-1; the D gene is possibly TRBD1 (5 bases). Trimming removed 0 bases at V and 4 bases at J, with 12 bases between. The CDR3 runs 15 residues. In germline, CDR1 is LNHNV, CDR2 YYDKDF (reference sequence). The CDR3 reads CATSRDPSGGTEAFF. CDR3 nucleotides: TGTGCCACCAGCAGAGACCCGTCGGGGGGCACTGAAGCTTTCTTT. The whole variable domain, remainder taken from reference TRBV15 and TRBJ1-1, is DAMVIQNPRYQVTQFGKPVTLSCSQTLNHNVMYWYQQKSSQAPKLLFHYYDKDFNNEADTPDNFQSRRPNTSFCFLDIRSPGLGDTAMYLCATSRDPSGGTEAFFGQGTRLTVV.

This clone was counted a few times. The genes are TRBV4-3 and TRBJ1-5; D is possibly TRBD1 (6 bases). Germline V CDR1 and CDR2: LGHNA, YSLEER. Trimming cost V 0 bases and J 3 bases, with 15 bases left between them. The CDR3 consists of 17 residues. Here the CDR3 reads CASSQDLGGANNQPQHF. The CDR3 DNA follows: TGCGCCAGCAGCCAAGATCTGGGGGGGGCCAACAATCAGCCCCAGCATTTT.

This chain links TRBV28 with TRBJ1-2; 7 nucleotides match TRBD1. The CDR3 has 13 residues. From germline, CDR1 is MDHEN and CDR2 SYDVKM. J gave up 4 bases and V 6 bases, and 5 bases lay outside the gene matches. The chain's CDR3 is CASRRQGSYGYTF. CDR3 nucleotides: TGTGCCAGCAGGCGACAGGGCTCCTATGGCTACACCTTC.

The V and J genes are TRBV14 and TRBJ1-1, with D unclear. V gave up 7 bases and J gave up 7 bases, with 10 bases separating them. Germline loops: CDR1 SGHDN, CDR2 FVKESK. The CDR3 consists of 11 residues. This CDR3 is CASKRRGEAFF. CDR3 in DNA: TGTGCCAGCAAGAGGCGAGGTGAAGCTTTCTTT.

The chain carries TRBV6-6 and TRBJ2-7; 7 bases fit TRBD2. The V and J ends lost 3 bases and 6 bases, in that order; junction bases with no gene match: 5. The CDR3 has 13 residues. Germline CDR1 reads MNHNY; CDR2 reads SVGAGI (reference sequence). The CDR3 bases are TGTGCCAGCAGTTATCAGGGACTATCCGAGCAGTACTTC. Translated: CASSYQGLSEQYF.

This chain links TRBV7-9 with TRBJ2-7, with TRBD2 matching 14 bases. The CDR3 runs 17 residues. Germline-derived CDR1 and CDR2 are SEHNR and FQNEAQ (reference sequence). With 5 bases clipped from V and 1 base from J, the junction kept 7 bases outside the gene matches. CDR3 nucleotides: TGTGCCAGCAGCCCGGAGGGACTAGCGGGAGTTTCCTACGAGCAGTACTTC. Translated, it gives CASSPEGLAGVSYEQYF.

The gene calls are TRBV11-2 and TRBJ2-2; D perhaps matches TRBD2 (5 bases). The CDR3 runs to 15 residues. The germline V gene has CDR1 SGHAT and CDR2 FQNNGV. Trimming took 5 bases from V and 0 from J, leaving 10 bases between them. The chain's CDR3 is CASSPSGANTGELFF. In DNA form, the CDR3 reads TGTGCCAGCAGCCCCTCCGGGGCGAACACCGGGGAGCTGTTTTTT.

The rearrangement links TRBV10-3 to TRBJ2-7; 8 bases are shared with TRBD2. The CDR3 runs to 12 residues. V was clipped by 10 bases and J by 4 bases; unmatched bases: 6. The germline V gene has CDR1 ENHRY and CDR2 SYGVKD. CDR3 bases: TGTGCCAGCGGGGGGAGAGAGTACGAGCAGTACTTC. Amino acids: CASGGREYEQYF.

This chain joins TRBV27 and TRBJ2-5; TRBD1 matches 10 bases. The junction had 14 bases not matched to a gene; V was cut back by 5 bases and J by 5 bases. The CDR3 length is 17 residues. Germline V gives CDR1 MNHEY, CDR2 SMNVEV (reference sequence). In DNA, the CDR3 is TGTGCCAGCAGTCTCTATCCCCCGGGACAGGGGATCGAGACCCAGTACTTC. Its translation is CASSLYPPGQGIETQYF.

This clone was observed a few times. CDR3 region: CSATSTDTQYF. CDR3 DNA: TGCAGTGCTACTAGCACAGATACGCAGTATTTT. The chain couples TRBV20-1 to TRBJ2-3, with D unresolved. This CDR3 contains 11 residues. Trimming cost V 4 bases and J 0 bases, with 2 bases left between them. Germline-derived CDR1 and CDR2 are DFQATT and SNEGSKA (reference sequence).

This clone was counted between two and nine times. Other DNA sequences from this sample encode an identical CDR3 as well. This chain links TRBV9 with TRBJ2-7, with TRBD2 matching 9 bases. The CDR3 consists of 14 residues. Germline V CDR1 and CDR2: SGDLS, YYNGEE. The V and J ends lost 0 bases and 3 bases, in that order; junction bases with no gene match: 1. The CDR3 loop reads CASSVGLADYEQYF. CDR3 DNA: TGTGCCAGCAGCGTAGGACTAGCGGACTACGAGCAGTACTTC.